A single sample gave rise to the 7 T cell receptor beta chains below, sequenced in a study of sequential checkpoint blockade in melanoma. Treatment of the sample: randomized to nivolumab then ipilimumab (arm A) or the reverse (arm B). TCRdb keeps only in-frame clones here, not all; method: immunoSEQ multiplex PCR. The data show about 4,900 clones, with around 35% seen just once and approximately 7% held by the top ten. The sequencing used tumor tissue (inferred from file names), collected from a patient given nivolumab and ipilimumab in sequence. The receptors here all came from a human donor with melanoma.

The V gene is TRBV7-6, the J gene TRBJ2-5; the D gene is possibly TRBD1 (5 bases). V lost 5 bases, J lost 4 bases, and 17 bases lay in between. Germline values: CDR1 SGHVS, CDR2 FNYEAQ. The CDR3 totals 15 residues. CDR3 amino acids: CASSTSGQAGETQYF. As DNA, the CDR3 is TGTGCCAGCAGCACCTCCGGACAAGCTGGAGAGACCCAGTACTTC. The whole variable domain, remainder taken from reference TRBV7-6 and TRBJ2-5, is GAGVSQSPRYKVTKRGQDVALRCDPISGHVSLYWYRQALGQGPEFLTYFNYEAQQDKSGLPNDRFSAERPEGSISTLTIQRTEQRDSAMYRCASSTSGQAGETQYFGPGTRLLVL.

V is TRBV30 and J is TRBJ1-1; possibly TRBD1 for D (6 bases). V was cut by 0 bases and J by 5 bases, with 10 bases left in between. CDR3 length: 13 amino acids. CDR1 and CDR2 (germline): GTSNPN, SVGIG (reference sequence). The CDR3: CAWSVRGPTEAFF. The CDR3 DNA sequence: TGTGCCTGGAGTGTACGGGGGCCGACTGAAGCTTTCTTT. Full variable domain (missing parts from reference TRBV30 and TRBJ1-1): SQTIHQWPATLVQPVGSPLSLECTVEGTSNPNLYWYRQAAGRGLQLLFYSVGIGQISSEVPQNLSASRPQDRQFILSSKKLLLSDSGFYLCAWSVRGPTEAFFGQGTRLTVV.

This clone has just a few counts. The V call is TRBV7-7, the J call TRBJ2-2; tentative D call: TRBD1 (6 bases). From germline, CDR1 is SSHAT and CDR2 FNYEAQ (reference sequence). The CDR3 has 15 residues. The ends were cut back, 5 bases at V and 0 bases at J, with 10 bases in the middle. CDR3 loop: CASSLGQSNTGELFF. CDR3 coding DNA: TGTGCCAGCAGCCTAGGACAGTCGAACACCGGGGAGCTGTTTTTT.

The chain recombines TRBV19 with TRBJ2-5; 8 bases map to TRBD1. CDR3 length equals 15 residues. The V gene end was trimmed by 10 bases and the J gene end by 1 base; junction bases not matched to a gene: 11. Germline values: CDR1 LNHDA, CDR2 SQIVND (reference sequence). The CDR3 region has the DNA TGTGCCACTCGGGGCCGGGACAGGCGCCAAGAGACCCAGTACTTC. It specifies CATRGRDRRQETQYF.

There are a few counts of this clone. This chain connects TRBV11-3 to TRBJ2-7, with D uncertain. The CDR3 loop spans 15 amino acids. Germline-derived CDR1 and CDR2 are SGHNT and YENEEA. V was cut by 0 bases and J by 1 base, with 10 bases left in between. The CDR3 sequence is CASSLDLGDSYEQYF. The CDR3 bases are TGTGCCAGCAGCTTAGATCTTGGGGATTCCTACGAGCAGTACTTC.

The CDR3 coding sequence is TGTGCCAGCCAAACGACAGGGGGCGTTGGTAATGAGCAGTTCTTC. As protein: CASQTTGGVGNEQFF. V usage is TRBV6-4 and J usage is TRBJ2-1; 10 bases are shared with TRBD1. Germline values: CDR1 MRHNA, CDR2 SNTAGT. CDR3 length: 15 residues. J gave up 7 bases and V 8 bases, and 11 bases lay outside the gene matches.

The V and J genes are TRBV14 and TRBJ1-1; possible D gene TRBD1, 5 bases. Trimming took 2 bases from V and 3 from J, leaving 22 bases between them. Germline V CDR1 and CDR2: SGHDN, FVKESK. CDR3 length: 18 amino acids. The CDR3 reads CASSQMGVYRSTDTEAFF. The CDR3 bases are TGTGCCAGCAGCCAAATGGGGGTGTATAGATCGACGGACACTGAAGCTTTCTTT.